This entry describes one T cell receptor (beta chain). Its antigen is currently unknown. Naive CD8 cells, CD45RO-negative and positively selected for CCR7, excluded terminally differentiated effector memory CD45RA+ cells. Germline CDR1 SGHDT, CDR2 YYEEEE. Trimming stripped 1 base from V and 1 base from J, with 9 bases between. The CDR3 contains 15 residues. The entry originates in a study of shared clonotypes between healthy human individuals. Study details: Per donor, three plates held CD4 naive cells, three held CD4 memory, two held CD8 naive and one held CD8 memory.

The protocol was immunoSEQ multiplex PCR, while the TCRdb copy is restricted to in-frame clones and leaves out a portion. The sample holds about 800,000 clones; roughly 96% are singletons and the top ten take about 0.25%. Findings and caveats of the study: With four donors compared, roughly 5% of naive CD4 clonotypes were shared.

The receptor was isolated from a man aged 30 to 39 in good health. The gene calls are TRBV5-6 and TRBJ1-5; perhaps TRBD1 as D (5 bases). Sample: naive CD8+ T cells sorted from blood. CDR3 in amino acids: CASSLLQDSNQPQHF. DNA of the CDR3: TGTGCCAGCAGCTTGTTACAGGACAGCAATCAGCCCCAGCATTTT.